Listed below are T cell receptor beta chains from one sample, sequenced in a study of vaccination and CD4 T cells after COVID-19. These receptors have no known antigen. TCRdb re-called the PCR reads with MiXCR, one entry per CDR3 protein. The sample lists under 20,000 distinct CDR3 sequences, around half occurring once. The sequenced sample consisted of CD4+ T cells from blood, cultured in vitro. The receptors here all came from a human donor who had recovered from COVID-19. Both conserved end residues are part of each CDR3. Fields, in order: J gene, D gene, clone size, V gene, CDR3 protein, CDR3 DNA. A D gene is named only where the DNA matches it firmly. Only some rows state a clone size, as once, few, many or a class for expanded clones.

>TRBJ1-6|TRBD1|-|TRBV28
CASSLFRGLGSPLHF
TGTGCCAGCAGTTTATTCAGGGGGTTAGGTTCACCCCTCCACTTT
>TRBJ1-6|TRBD1|-|TRBV7-9
CASNLGGTGVSPLHF
TGTGCCAGCAACTTAGGTGGGACAGGGGTTTCACCCCTCCACTTT
>TRBJ2-3|-|-|TRBV20-1
CSAPFETTQYF
TGCAGTGCTCCCTTCGAAACTACGCAGTATTTT
>TRBJ2-3|TRBD1|few|TRBV28
CASSLGDSSTDTQYF
TGTGCCAGCAGTTTAGGGGACAGCAGCACAGATACGCAGTATTTT
>TRBJ1-3|TRBD1|-|TRBV6-1
CASNGAGGSGNTIYF
TGTGCCAGCAATGGGGCAGGGGGCAGTGGAAACACCATATATTTT
>TRBJ1-1|-|-|TRBV20-1
CSASTGGLMNTEAFF
TGCAGTGCTAGTACTGGGGGGCTCATGAACACTGAAGCTTTCTTT
>TRBJ2-5|-|-|TRBV20-1
CSARFLRGQETQYF
TGCAGTGCTAGATTCTTGAGGGGCCAAGAGACCCAGTACTTC
>TRBJ1-5|-|-|TRBV7-9
CASSGESGQPQHF
TGTGCCAGCAGTGGTGAGAGCGGGCAGCCCCAGCATTTT
>TRBJ2-5|TRBD1|-|TRBV6-1
CASSPDREETQYF
TGTGCCAGCAGCCCTGACAGGGAAGAGACCCAGTACTTC
>TRBJ2-7|TRBD1|-|TRBV20-1
CSARGGQNEQYF
TGCAGTGCTAGAGGGGGACAGAACGAGCAGTACTTC
>TRBJ1-2|-|-|TRBV19
CASKEGSKGGYTF
TGTGCCAGTAAAGAGGGAAGTAAGGGAGGCTACACCTTC
>TRBJ2-3|-|-|TRBV30
CAWRPLGGVTDTQYF
TGTGCCTGGAGGCCACTCGGAGGGGTCACAGATACGCAGTATTTT
>TRBJ1-6|-|few|TRBV2
CASSRGNDSPLHF
TGTGCCAGCAGCAGGGGCAATGATTCACCCCTCCACTTT
>TRBJ2-1|TRBD2|few|TRBV2
CASSVAGDLFF
TGTGCCAGCAGCGTAGCGGGAGACCTGTTCTTC
>TRBJ2-5|-|-|TRBV28
CASSPRTEYRETQYF
TGTGCCAGCAGTCCCCGGACAGAATACAGGGAGACCCAGTACTTC
>TRBJ1-5|-|-|TRBV6-1
CASSSRKEGSQPQHF
TGTGCCAGCAGCTCACGGAAGGAGGGAAGTCAGCCCCAGCATTTT
>TRBJ1-5|-|-|TRBV7-2
CASSLAAGSFQPQHF
TGTGCCAGCAGCTTAGCGGCCGGGTCCTTTCAGCCCCAGCATTTT
>TRBJ1-2|TRBD1|few|TRBV19
CASRTGPNYGYTF
TGTGCCAGTCGGACAGGTCCTAACTATGGCTACACCTTC
>TRBJ1-6|TRBD1|-|TRBV7-9
CASSSGQAMVALHF
TGTGCCAGCAGCTCGGGACAGGCAATGGTGGCCCTCCACTTT
>TRBJ2-5|-|-|TRBV6-1
CASSELGQETQYF
TGTGCCAGCAGTGAACTGGGGCAAGAGACCCAGTACTTC
>TRBJ2-3|-|-|TRBV4-2
CASRVEEGGTDTQYF
TGTGCCAGCAGGGTGGAGGAGGGAGGCACAGATACGCAGTATTTT
>TRBJ2-3|TRBD2|once|TRBV7-9
CASSLTRSSGGLDTQYF
TGTGCCAGCAGCTTGACGCGGTCTAGCGGGGGCTTAGATACGCAGTATTTT
>TRBJ2-5|-|few|TRBV15
CATSELGPEQETQYF
TGTGCCACCAGCGAACTAGGGCCGGAGCAAGAGACCCAGTACTTC
>TRBJ2-2|-|few|TRBV24-1
CATSDPSIRELFF
TGTGCCACCAGTGACCCAAGTATCAGGGAGCTGTTTTTT
>TRBJ1-1|-|few|TRBV2
CASSTPPGALMNTEAFF
TGTGCCAGCTCTACCCCGCCGGGGGCCCTGATGAACACTGAAGCTTTCTTT
>TRBJ1-4|-|-|TRBV27
CASSLYAQRLGKLFF
TGTGCCAGCAGTTTATACGCACAGCGGTTAGGAAAACTGTTTTTT
>TRBJ2-5|-|once|TRBV20-1
CSARDYGGWGPGETQYF
TGCAGTGCTAGAGACTACGGCGGTTGGGGGCCGGGGGAGACCCAGTACTTC
>TRBJ2-1|TRBD1|-|TRBV5-1
CASSLRLRDSYNEQFF
TGCGCCAGCAGCTTACGCCTCCGGGACAGCTACAATGAGCAGTTCTTC
>TRBJ2-7|-|-|TRBV20-1
CSAGQGTKGEQYF
TGCAGTGCTGGTCAGGGGACCAAAGGGGAGCAGTACTTC
>TRBJ2-5|-|-|TRBV5-1
CASSLDRAQETQYF
TGCGCCAGCAGCTTGGACAGGGCCCAAGAGACCCAGTACTTC
>TRBJ2-7|-|-|TRBV27
CASSFRTGTVYF
TGTGCCAGCAGTTTCCGGACCGGGACCGTTTACTTC
>TRBJ2-3|TRBD2|-|TRBV11-3
CASSLRTSGGTDTQYF
TGTGCCAGCAGCTTAAGGACTAGCGGGGGCACAGATACGCAGTATTTT
>TRBJ1-1|-|-|TRBV7-8
CASSLAGEAFF
TGTGCCAGCAGCTTAGCTGGTGAAGCTTTCTTT
>TRBJ1-2|-|-|TRBV6-1
CASSEAEGNYGYTF
TGTGCCAGCAGTGAAGCCGAGGGGAACTATGGCTACACCTTC
>TRBJ2-5|TRBD2|-|TRBV7-8
CASSLGLAGGYLQETQYF
TGTGCCAGCAGCTTAGGACTAGCGGGGGGGTACCTGCAAGAGACCCAGTACTTC
>TRBJ2-7|TRBD2|few|TRBV20-1
CSASRAGGIHEQYF
TGCAGTGCTAGTAGGGCGGGAGGTATCCACGAGCAGTACTTC
>TRBJ1-5|-|-|TRBV7-9
CASERIGGEPQHF
TGTGCCAGCGAACGGATCGGGGGGGAGCCCCAGCATTTT
>TRBJ2-2|-|-|TRBV5-1
CASSSGGPGELFF
TGCGCCAGCAGTTCCGGGGGACCCGGGGAGCTGTTTTTT
>TRBJ1-1|-|-|TRBV11-3
CASSSLGRPPFLNTEAFF
TGTGCCAGCAGCTCATTAGGGCGTCCCCCATTTTTGAACACTGAAGCTTTCTTT